This passage covers 15 T cell receptor beta chains from one sample sequenced in a study of T cell repertoires in cytomegalovirus infection (dated by TCRdb to 2018 to 2020). This specimen's treatment or condition label, per the study, means: in vitro stimulation with specific CMV peptide epitopes to enrich CMV-specific T cells. For sequencing, an Illumina HiSeq 1500 was employed. The raw public data were reprocessed by TCRdb itself: fastp quality trimming at Q25, MiXCR clonotype calling, in-frame beta chains only. Rows are combined by CDR3 protein, so each entry shows the most common genes and DNA. The sample table holds a few hundred thousand distinct CDR3 sequences, of which 22% were seen once. The ten largest clones take up about 20% of the sample. These receptors have no identified antigens. Source: cultured PBMCs, taken from culture after CMV antigen stimulation. The receptors shown here come from a human donor in good health (CMV status not recorded). Some clones in this sample may be carry-over from other donors' samples.

The chain is built from TRBV28 and TRBJ2-2; TRBD2 is a possible D gene (6 bases). This CDR3 has 16 amino acids. V was clipped by 2 bases and J by 4 bases, with 14 bases between them. Germline CDR1 reads MDHEN; CDR2 reads SYDVKM. DNA of the CDR3: TGTGCCAGCAGTTTAAGCGGACGGGGGTCCACCGGGGAGCTGTTTTTT. Amino acid sequence: CASSLSGRGSTGELFF. Full variable domain (remainder filled in from reference TRBV28 and TRBJ2-2): DVKVTQSSRYLVKRTGEKVFLECVQDMDHENMFWYRQDPGLGLRLIYFSYDVKMKEKGDIPEGYSVSREKKERFSLILESASTNQTSMYLCASSLSGRGSTGELFFGEGSRLTVL.

The chain has TRBV24-1 and TRBJ2-3, with D perhaps given as TRBD1 or TRBD2 (5 bases each). Trimming pared 3 bases from V and 5 bases from J, leaving 17 bases between. The germline V gene encodes CDR1 KGHDR and CDR2 SFDVKD. The CDR3 loop spans 16 amino acids. The chain's CDR3 is CATSDPGTQTRDTQYF. CDR3 DNA sequence: TGTGCCACCAGTGATCCGGGGACCCAGACGAGAGATACGCAGTATTTT.

The rearrangement uses TRBV28 and TRBJ2-5, with 7 bases aligning to TRBD1. The CDR3 loop spans 13 amino acids. Per germline, CDR1 MDHEN and CDR2 SYDVKM. V trimming: 6 bases; J trimming: 5 bases; junction bases outside the gene matches: 6. The CDR3 reads CASSGQVDETQYF. The CDR3 region has the DNA TGTGCCAGCAGCGGACAGGTAGACGAGACCCAGTACTTC. The full variable domain, in which reference TRBV28 and TRBJ2-5 provide the parts outside the CDR3, is DVKVTQSSRYLVKRTGEKVFLECVQDMDHENMFWYRQDPGLGLRLIYFSYDVKMKEKGDIPEGYSVSREKKERFSLILESASTNQTSMYLCASSGQVDETQYFGPGTRLLVL.

This chain connects TRBV20-1 to TRBJ1-2, with D possibly TRBD1 on 5 matching bases. Germline CDR1 is DFQATT and CDR2 is SNEGSKA (reference sequence). The CDR3 sequence is 12 residues long. V was trimmed by 4 bases and J by 4 bases, leaving 10 bases between them. CDR3 nucleotide sequence: TGCAGTGCTACCAGGGCCAGCTATGGCTACACCTTC. Translating gives CSATRASYGYTF.

This clonotype was picked up a small number of times. J is TRBJ2-3 and V is TRBV28, with D perhaps TRBD2 (5 bases). The germline V gene has CDR1 MDHEN and CDR2 SYDVKM. The CDR3 covers 15 residues. V lost 4 bases to trimming and J lost 2 bases, with 13 bases between them. The CDR3 sequence is CASSSRWGDTDTQYF. The CDR3 region has the DNA TGTGCCAGCAGTTCCCGGTGGGGAGACACAGATACGCAGTATTTT.

This clonotype came up a few times. This chain links TRBV6-5 with TRBJ2-7; 10 bases fit TRBD1. V lost 0 bases and J lost 3; bases outside the gene matches: 5. Germline V gene sequence: CDR1 MNHEY, CDR2 SVGAGI. The CDR3 sequence is 16 residues long. The CDR3 sequence is CASSYSRTGGSYEQYF. CDR3 coding DNA: TGTGCCAGCAGTTACTCGCGGACAGGGGGGAGCTACGAGCAGTACTTC.

The chain has TRBV29-1 and TRBJ1-2, with D possibly matching TRBD1 (6 bases). V gave up 3 bases and J gave up 2 bases, with 10 bases separating them. CDR3 size: 13 residues. Germline CDR1 reads SQVTM; CDR2 reads ANQGSEA. As DNA, the CDR3 is TGCAGCGTTGATTCTACAGGGAACTATGGCTACACCTTC. This gives the protein CSVDSTGNYGYTF.

This CDR3 is CASSPQGVGTEAFF. The CDR3, as DNA: TGTGCCAGCAGCCCACAGGGAGTTGGCACTGAAGCTTTCTTT. The rearrangement links TRBV7-9 to TRBJ1-1; possibly TRBD1 for D (6 bases). The CDR3 totals 14 residues. Germline values: CDR1 SEHNR, CDR2 FQNEAQ (reference sequence). Deletions cut 5 bases from V and 4 bases from J, with 14 bases between.

This clonotype was seen a single time. The CDR3 loop is CASSLIWGTQYF. The CDR3, as DNA: TGTGCCAGCAGTCTAATCTGGGGGACCCAGTACTTC. The V gene is TRBV2, the J gene TRBJ2-5, with D uncertain. There are 12 residues in the CDR3. The V and J ends lost 5 bases and 7 bases respectively, with 11 bases between them. In germline, CDR1 is SNHLY, CDR2 FYNNEI.

The table lists this clonotype with a few counts. The chain couples TRBV11-2 to TRBJ2-7; a weak D match, TRBD1 (6 bases). Germline assignment: CDR1 SGHAT and CDR2 FQNNGV. V was pared by 5 bases and J by 4 bases, with 12 bases between. This CDR3 has 13 residues. The CDR3 nucleotides are TGTGCCAGCAGCCTAAGACAGGTATACGAGCAGTACGTC. As protein: CASSLRQVYEQYV.

A few counts support this clonotype. The chain uses TRBV7-8 and TRBJ1-6, with D perhaps TRBD1 (5 bases). Deletions cut 3 bases from V and 9 bases from J, with 12 bases between. Germline V lookup: CDR1 SGHVS, CDR2 FQNEAQ. There are 14 residues in the CDR3. CDR3 in DNA: TGTGCCAGCAGCTTCCTCGGGACGGCTTCACCCCTCCACTTT. Translated, it gives CASSFLGTASPLHF.

This chain links TRBV6-2 or TRBV6-3 with TRBJ2-1, with D tentatively TRBD1 or TRBD2 (6 bases each). Germline CDR1 MNHEY, CDR2 SVGEGT. Trimming removed 10 bases from V and 8 bases from J, with 18 bases in between. The CDR3 loop spans 13 amino acids. This chain's CDR3 is CAIQTGRLDEQFF. CDR3 coding DNA: TGTGCCATCCAAACAGGGAGGTTAGATGAGCAGTTCTTC.

This sequence joins TRBV6-2 or TRBV6-3 and TRBJ2-1; the D gene is possibly TRBD2 (6 bases). The CDR3 sequence is 13 residues long. Germline CDR1 MNHEY, CDR2 SVGEGT. Trimming took 6 bases from V and 6 from J, leaving 12 bases between them. CDR3 protein: CASSNLALNEQFF. The CDR3, as DNA: TGTGCCAGCAGCAATCTAGCGCTCAATGAGCAGTTCTTC.

This clonotype occurred many times. The rearrangement joins TRBV7-2 to TRBJ2-2; D is undetermined. This CDR3 has 12 amino acids. Trimming cost V 3 bases and J 10 bases, with 9 bases left between them. Looked up from germline, CDR1 is SGHTA and CDR2 is FQGNSA. The CDR3 nucleotides read TGTGCCAGCAGCTTGCCAACCTTGGAGCTGTTTTTT. As protein: CASSLPTLELFF.

The genes are TRBV4-3 and TRBJ1-3; D not certain. Trimming took off 0 bases at V and 0 bases at J, with 15 bases between the two ends. The germline gives CDR1 LGHNA, CDR2 YSLEER. The CDR3 is 18 residues long. CDR3 protein: CASSQEPLGPGSGNTIYF. For the CDR3, the DNA is TGCGCCAGCAGCCAAGAGCCATTAGGGCCAGGCTCTGGAAACACCATATATTTT.